The source of this T cell receptor beta chain is a study of T-cell reconstitution after alpha-beta-depleted transplantation in children. The library targeted TCRbeta and was prepared with unique molecular identifiers. TCRdb re-called the PCR reads through MiXCR, storing one row per CDR3 protein. Found here are 550,000 to 800,000 distinct CDR3 sequences, around 12% of them singletons; the top ten hold roughly 0.84%. Concerning this clonotype: No antigen is known for it.

Overall study findings and caveats: A year had passed since transplant, and T-cell counts and diversity by then came mostly from newly produced T cells. The origin of high day-60 TCRbeta diversity in some patients lay in surviving recipient T cells and thymic progenitors. Several hundred expanded graft clones reportedly were the source of alpha-beta T cells about two months after transplant.

The junction had 4 bases not matched to a gene; V was cut back by 5 bases and J by 7 bases. The CDR3 runs 14 residues. The V gene's germline CDR1 is LNHNV and CDR2 YYDKDF (reference sequence). This receptor was obtained from a girl aged 2 to 10 with congenital amegakaryocytic thrombocytopenia, due to receive a stem cell transplant. V is TRBV15 and J is TRBJ2-1; 11 positions agree with TRBD2. Specimen: PBMCs, collected before TCRalphabeta/CD19-depleted stem cell transplant. In DNA form, the CDR3 reads TGTGCCACCAGCCTGCGGACTAGCGGGAATGAGCAGTTCTTC. Translated: CATSLRTSGNEQFF.